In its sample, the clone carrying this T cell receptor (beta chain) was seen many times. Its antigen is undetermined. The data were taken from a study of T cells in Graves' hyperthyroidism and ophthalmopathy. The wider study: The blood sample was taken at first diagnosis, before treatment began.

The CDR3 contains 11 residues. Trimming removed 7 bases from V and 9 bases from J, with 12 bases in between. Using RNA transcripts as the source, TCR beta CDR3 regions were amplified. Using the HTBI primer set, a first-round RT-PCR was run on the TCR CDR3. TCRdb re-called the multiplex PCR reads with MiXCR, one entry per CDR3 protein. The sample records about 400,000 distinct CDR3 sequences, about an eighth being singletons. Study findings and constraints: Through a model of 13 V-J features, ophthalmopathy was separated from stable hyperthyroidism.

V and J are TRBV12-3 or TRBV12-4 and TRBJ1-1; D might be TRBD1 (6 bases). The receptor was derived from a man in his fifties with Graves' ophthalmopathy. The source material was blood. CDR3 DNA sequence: TGTGCCAGCACATTAGGGGGGAAAGCTTTCTTT. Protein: CASTLGGKAFF.